This T cell receptor (beta chain) was documented in a study of cytomegalovirus exposure and HLA in healthy donors. In the study overall: From HLA-typed donors, an early data release held 70 million to 95 million unique TCRs.

13 Jbeta primers and 60 Vbeta primers were used for the PCR. Generated by immunoSEQ multiplex PCR, the TCRdb table keeps only in-frame clones and is missing some. The sample shows about 140,000 clones, approximately 71% of them seen only once. Notes on the study in general: According to a later analysis, donors in an Asian-associated ancestry cluster reportedly had fewer N-insertions than the approximately 720-donor mean. Researchers reported in a later analysis that a missense DCLRE1C variant was tied to TCR beta V- and J-gene trimming. Across donors, sequencing depth was assumed by presence/absence analyses to be roughly uniform.

Concerning this clone: Its antigen is not known.

The sample was PBMCs. The clonotype was recovered from a man aged 35-49 years in good health and CMV-seronegative.

CDR3 DNA sequence: TGTGCCAGCAGCTTAGCGCGGAGCAATCAGCCCCAGCATTTT. Residues: CASSLARSNQPQHF. The chain joins TRBV7-2 to TRBJ1-5; D unclear. Germline lookup yields CDR1 SGHTA and CDR2 FQGNSA. This CDR3 has 14 amino acids. Trimming left V 0 bases short and J 1 base short, with 4 bases between. Based on the CDR3 plus reference TRBV7-2 and TRBJ1-5, the full variable domain is GAGVSQSPSNKVTEKGKDVELRCDPISGHTALYWYRQSLGQGLEFLIYFQGNSAPDKSGLPSDRFSAERTGGSVSTLTIQRTQQEDSAVYLCASSLARSNQPQHFGDGTRLSIL.